This TCR beta chain was recorded in a study of shared clonotypes between healthy human individuals. CD8 cells classed as naive were CD45RO-negative and positively selected for CCR7, excluding terminally differentiated effector memory CD45RA+ cells. CDR1 and CDR2 from the germline V gene are SEHNR and FQNEAQ (reference sequence). J lost 8 bases, V lost 5 bases, and 7 bases had no gene match. CDR3 size: 14 residues. A single count supports this clone. Sequenced by immunoSEQ multiplex PCR; TCRdb stores in-frame clones only, minus some. The sample lists about 2.2 million clones, 93% occurring once. This clonotype was obtained from a young man in good health. Some clones in this sample may be carry-over from other donors' samples. The sample was naive CD8+ T cells from PBMCs. The chain carries TRBV7-9 and TRBJ1-4, with 8 bases identical to TRBD1. CDR3 sequence reads: CASSRQGSREKLFF. CDR3 nucleotide sequence: TGTGCCAGCAGCCGACAGGGGTCTAGAGAAAAACTGTTTTTT.